This T cell receptor (beta chain) is drawn from a study of cytomegalovirus exposure and HLA in healthy donors (dated by TCRdb to the late 2010s). With respect to the entire study: An earlier analysis of some 500 of the donors reported roughly 270 Gb of sequence data and about 100 million unique TCR beta sequences from approximately 180 million T cells. An early release covering some 640 HLA-typed donors comprised about 300 gigabases of sequencing data and roughly 85 million unique TCR sequences. Of the roughly 410 genotyped donors, 70% to 90% were placed in the genetic ancestry cluster associated with self-reported Caucasian donors. The study aimed to test whether cataloging public T cell receptors could reveal signatures of past pathogen exposure. Using immunosequencing, the study profiled T cell repertoires from approximately 700 subjects and related those repertoires to cytomegalovirus serostatus. In addition to the first cohort of hundreds of subjects, a separate validation cohort of approximately 130 different subjects was used. The study combined high-throughput TCR immunosequencing, statistical association of individual TCRs with disease status, and machine learning to predict cytomegalovirus infection status. A later analysis re-examined previously published TCR beta repertoires from more than 600 donors and added high-resolution HLA genotyping to investigate patterns of TCR occurrence. The later analysis used no new phenotypic data to find candidate immune exposures, relying instead on TCR beta sequences and their occurrence across donors. An earlier analysis of approximately 580 of the donors used high-throughput TCR beta sequencing to judge whether each TCR beta V gene segment behaved as functional or pseudogenic. Donor age, sex, ethnicity and CMV serostatus were collected together with the repertoire data. Genome-wide SNP genotypes for about 65% of the roughly 670 donors were used in a later genetic analysis, which treated that subset as a discovery cohort. All discovery cohort repertoires had been generated using a single sequencing platform. Both class I and class II loci were covered by HLA typing, at four-digit resolution. Typing coverage varied by locus: roughly 620-640 donors for A, B, C, DRB1 and DQB1; approximately 560 for DQA1; about 600 for DPA1; roughly 450 for DPB1. Four or five DR-DQ haplotypes were handled as single units for association and clustering, since linkage in the cohort was strong. Among under 450 genotyped donors of the cohort, an average of roughly 240,000 unique TCR beta nucleotide sequences were sequenced per donor, 15% to 20% of them non-productive.

Results and caveats for the whole study, not just this receptor: When HLA alleles, especially DR and DQ, strongly co-occurred, attributing TCR associations to individual alleles was difficult. Linkage disequilibrium might explain the correlated functional status among segregating V segments, but an unknown experimental factor could not be excluded. Approximately 18 rarely observed V segments, including chromosome 9 orphons, were excluded from the earlier analysis of several hundred of the donors because counts were too low. In a later analysis, 16,951 TCR beta sequences were associated with specific HLA alleles at a false discovery rate of 0.05. In an earlier analysis of about 600 of the donors, most TCR beta V segments appeared in productive rearrangements about 87% or about 30% of the time, broadly matching IMGT annotations. A later analysis found that most CMV-associated TCR beta chains appeared HLA-restricted, with HLA associations seemingly driven largely by CMV exposure. An association between a missense DCLRE1C variant and V-gene and J-gene trimming of TCR beta chains was found in a later genetic analysis and replicated in an independent cohort. In the study, some 180 TCR beta chains were listed as associated with cytomegalovirus. In vitro tests confirmed that a few of the cytomegalovirus-associated TCR beta chains recognize cytomegalovirus antigens. A group of highly shared sequence variants was considered likely to be a technical artifact of the sequencing pipeline. The cohort was sequenced for TCR beta chains only, and without alpha or paired-chain data the features that could be detected were limited. Sequencing depth was assumed to be roughly uniform across donors in the presence/absence analyses, though that assumption may not hold. According to a later analysis, parvovirus B19, influenza, CMV and Epstein-Barr virus appeared linked to several top co-occurrence clusters. The authors suggested that the approach could potentially be extended to other disease states and immunological phenotypes. The 87-base-pair reads could not distinguish some IMGT-functional V segments, including TRBV6-2 and TRBV6-3, so those segments were excluded. In a later analysis, HLA-associated TCR beta chains showed more clonal expansion and lower generation probabilities than non-associated chains that were equally common. CMV serostatus was the only immune exposure information available for the cohort. The classifier was reported to diagnose cytomegalovirus status with high specificity and sensitivity in both the original cohort and the validation cohort. Because HLA typing was unavailable for some donors at each locus, only the typed subset was used in association tests. In a later analysis, TCR association rates were found to vary across HLA loci, with the most associated TCRs seen for DRB1 alleles and the fewest for HLA-C alleles. While some public TCRs were present in many individuals, most TCR sequences turned up only very rarely across donors. Compared with the approximately 710-donor mean, donors in an Asian-associated ancestry cluster had fewer N-insertions in productive TCRs, according to a later genetic analysis. A further reported finding was that TCR beta sequences accurately predicted the HLA-A and HLA-B alleles for most subjects in the first cohort.

About this clone: Its binding antigen is unknown. Per-base quality was not reported, and no clone a single base away is much larger than it.

Library method: the immunoSEQ multiplex PCR assay. The multiplex PCR relied on a mix of 60 forward primers for TCR Vbeta segments and 13 reverse primers for TCR Jbeta segments. The CDR3 region of rearranged TCR beta genes was amplified from genomic DNA with a multiplex PCR assay. On the Illumina HiSeq System, the amplified TCR beta libraries were sequenced as 87-base-pair reads. The authors processed their data as follows. A later analysis tallied roughly 80 million unique TCR beta chains across the approximately 670 repertoires, and around 9.9 million of those chains were shared by two or more donors. Raw reads were error-corrected and collapsed into unique sequences with a nearest-neighbor algorithm that merged closely related sequences to remove PCR and sequencing errors. To assign V, D and J gene segments, CDR3 sequences were aligned to IMGT reference sequences. For a sequence to be retained, at least a six-nucleotide match to both a V gene segment and a J gene segment was required. Rearrangements were called productive when the CDR3 lacked stop codons and stayed in frame with V and J; all others were non-productive. Following IMGT convention, CDR3 was defined as the stretch from the second conserved V-encoded cysteine up to the conserved J-encoded phenylalanine. The earlier analysis of about 640 of the donors excluded any sequence lacking an unambiguous match to a single V gene segment. In an earlier analysis of approximately 590 of the donors, a V segment was called functional when productive rearrangements were above 56.7%, and segregating when the standard deviation between donors exceeded 5%. A statistical classification framework was built to diagnose cytomegalovirus status from the catalog of TCR beta chain sequences. In a later analysis, V and J genes were assigned by comparing TCR nucleotide sequences against IMGT/GENE-DB human TR gene sequences. In a later analysis, CDR3 sequences and most-parsimonious VDJ recombination scenarios were assigned using the TCRdist pipeline. In a later analysis, every TCR beta chain was defined by the combination of its CDR3 amino acid sequence and its V-gene family, and reads without a unique V-gene family were dropped. As a way to deal with suspected cross-contamination and a sequencing artifact, a later analysis dropped nearly 600 nucleotide sequences that were highly shared and had low generation probability. In a later analysis, a clonal expansion index was calculated for each public chain from normalized within-repertoire ranks of inferred template counts. A later analysis computed generation probabilities with a VDJ recombination model fitted to out-of-frame rearrangements, and checked the results against IGoR. In a later analysis, TCR-TCR, TCR-HLA and TCR-CMV co-occurrence was scored with hypergeometric tests, and a repertoire-size bias correction was applied to TCR pairs. To estimate false discovery rates, a later analysis permuted the HLA or CMV assignments 20 times. A later analysis grouped co-occurring TCRs with DBSCAN, adding TCRdist sequence similarity when clustering within HLA-allele-positive subsets. Co-occurrence clustering excluded repertoires with fewer than 30,000 or more than 120,000 public chains, plus five with anomalous nucleotide sharing. TCRdb holds this immuneACCESS table with in-frame rearrangements only. Some clones are missing; in checked studies, unresolved V genes explain under half, and the rest has no known cause. D and trimming were read from the DNA, whereas the V and J calls and clone size are those reported in that table. The sample includes about 170,000 clones, with roughly 78% observed a single time. The ten top clones hold approximately 7.1% of the sample.

The CDR1 and CDR2 encoded by the germline V gene are SNHLY and FYNNEI. The CDR3 contains 15 residues, cysteine and phenylalanine counted. Only CDR3 DNA remains: 45 bases, in frame from the first base. V loses 7 bases of germline sequence and J loses 4 bases, and the interval between the two ends is 14 bases. In total, approximately 700 healthy bone marrow donors made up the cohort. At the time of sampling, every cohort member was nominally healthy, though immune exposures that went unrecorded were likely present. The donor tested CMV seropositive, placing the donor among the roughly 300 seropositive members of the cohort. A peripheral blood sample was collected from each donor, and TCR beta sequencing was performed on peripheral blood mononuclear cells. Genomic DNA extraction from the blood cell samples was performed with the Qiagen DNeasy Blood Extraction Kit.

What was sequenced was PBMCs. This sequence uses TRBV2 and TRBJ1-6; the D gene is unclear. The sequence came from a man aged 35-49 years in good health and CMV-seropositive. The nucleotide sequence is given as TGTGCCAGCAATCGAGGCGCAGTTTATAATTCACCCCTCCACTTT. Translated, it reads CASNRGAVYNSPLHF.